The 8 T cell receptor beta chains below were found in one sample sequenced in a study of blood T cell repertoires in COVID-19. Only in-frame clones appear in the TCRdb table, and some are missing; sequencing was by immunoSEQ multiplex PCR. This table holds 130,000 or so clones, around nine tenths found once. The sequencing sample was made of peripheral blood. These receptor sequences come from a man between 65 and 85 years old with active COVID-19.

J is TRBJ2-2 and V is TRBV4-1; unclear D gene. The CDR3 spans 14 residues. V lost 2 bases and J 6 bases, leaving 10 bases between the germline ends. Germline values: CDR1 MGHRA, CDR2 YSYEKL. The CDR3 DNA follows: TGCGCCAGCAGCCAAACCGTAGAATCCGGGGAGCTGTTTTTT. This codes for CASSQTVESGELFF.

The chain combines TRBV15 with TRBJ1-1; D may be TRBD1 (5 bases). Per the germline V gene, CDR1 is LNHNV and CDR2 is YYDKDF (reference sequence). The CDR3 is made up of 15 amino acids. The ends were cut back, 7 bases at V and 7 bases at J, with 22 bases in the middle. The CDR3 sequence: CATKERGAPRGEAFF. The DNA of the CDR3 is TGTGCCACCAAAGAGAGGGGCGCCCCGCGGGGTGAAGCTTTCTTT.

This clone is a singleton in its sample. The chain carries TRBV25-1 and TRBJ2-3; D gene ambiguous. The CDR3 loop spans 12 amino acids. Trimming left V 7 bases short and J 6 bases short, with 11 bases between. The germline V gene encodes CDR1 MGHDK and CDR2 SYGVNS. The CDR3 DNA sequence: TGTGCCAGCATAGGAGCTTCGGATACGCAGTATTTT. Translating it yields CASIGASDTQYF.

The V call is TRBV4-3, the J call TRBJ1-2; D possibly corresponds to TRBD1 (5 bases). This CDR3 region has 15 residues. Germline CDR1 and CDR2: LGHNA and YSLEER. V was cut by 0 bases and J by 2 bases, with 10 bases left in between. CDR3 sequence: CASSQEAGENYGYTF. Written as DNA, the CDR3 is TGCGCCAGCAGCCAAGAAGCGGGGGAGAACTATGGCTACACCTTC.

The CDR3 sequence: CAWRGGSAKETQYF. The CDR3, as DNA: TGTGCCTGGAGAGGGGGTAGCGCTAAAGAGACCCAGTACTTC. The chain has TRBV30 and TRBJ2-5; D might be TRBD1 (6 bases). Looked up from germline, CDR1 is GTSNPN and CDR2 is SVGIG (reference sequence). The CDR3 runs 14 residues. V gave up 3 bases and J gave up 3 bases, with 14 bases separating them.

The rearrangement uses TRBV5-1 and TRBJ2-1; D may be TRBD1 (5 bases). From germline, CDR1 is SGHRS and CDR2 YFSETQ. The CDR3 is 12 amino acids. Trimming pared 4 bases from V and 9 bases from J, leaving 11 bases between. The CDR3 loop is CASSTGRSEQFF. As DNA, the CDR3 is TGCGCCAGCAGCACAGGCCGATCTGAGCAGTTCTTC.

The genes are TRBV27 and TRBJ2-7; the D gene is possibly TRBD2 (5 bases). Germline CDR1 MNHEY, CDR2 SMNVEV (reference sequence). V lost 2 bases to trimming and J lost 6 bases, with 11 bases between them. This CDR3 contains 13 residues. The CDR3 spells CASSLRGSGEQYF. The CDR3 DNA reads TGTGCCAGCAGTTTAAGAGGGTCTGGCGAGCAGTACTTC.

V and J are TRBV11-2 and TRBJ2-7; 8 nucleotides agree with TRBD1. The germline CDR1 and CDR2 sequences are SGHAT and FQNNGV. Germline trimming cut 5 bases from V and 2 bases from J; bases unmatched to any gene: 11. This CDR3 comprises 16 residues. The DNA of the CDR3 is TGTGCCAGCAGCCCAACGATAGGACAGGGCGCCTACGAGCAGTACTTC. It yields the protein CASSPTIGQGAYEQYF.